The 17 T cell receptor beta chains given below trace back to one sample, sequenced in a study of cytomegalovirus exposure and HLA in healthy donors. PCR amplification relied on 60 Vbeta primers (plus 13 Jbeta primers). Sequenced by immunoSEQ multiplex PCR; TCRdb stores in-frame clones only, minus some. This table has 100,000 to 150,000 clones, approximately 84% appearing once. The sequencing input was PBMCs. These TCRs come from a boy aged 2 to 10 in good health and CMV-seronegative.

The genes are TRBV28 and TRBJ2-6; 9 bases agree with TRBD1. Germline CDR1 reads MDHEN; CDR2 reads SYDVKM. V lost 5 bases and J lost 2; bases outside the gene matches: 10. The CDR3 has 18 amino acids. The CDR3 DNA is TGTGCCAGCAGTGGTCTGGGACAGGGAGGGGCTGGGGCCAACGTCCTGACTTTC. It yields the protein CASSGLGQGGAGANVLTF.

The chain links TRBV15 to TRBJ1-1; D gene uncertain. Germline V gene sequence: CDR1 LNHNV, CDR2 YYDKDF (reference sequence). This CDR3 spans 13 amino acids. Trimming left V 5 bases short and J 6 bases short, with 13 bases between. CDR3: CATSSTRRAEAFF. The DNA for the CDR3 is TGTGCCACCAGCTCAACCCGGAGGGCTGAAGCTTTCTTT.

The chain joins TRBV6-5 to TRBJ1-6; possibly TRBD1 for D (6 bases). The CDR3 spans 15 residues. The V and J ends lost 6 bases and 9 bases respectively, with 18 bases between them. From germline, CDR1 is MNHEY and CDR2 SVGAGI. The chain's CDR3 is CASSQQGELGSPLHF. The CDR3 DNA sequence: TGTGCCAGCAGCCAACAGGGAGAATTGGGTTCACCCCTCCACTTT.

This clone was observed a single time. The rearrangement joins TRBV27 to TRBJ1-6; D is unclear. Germline V gene data show CDR1 as MNHEY and CDR2 as SMNVEV (reference sequence). Trimming shortened V by 3 bases and J by 10 bases, and 7 bases separated the two germline ends. The CDR3 sequence is 12 residues long. The CDR3 nucleotides are TGTGCCAGCAGTTTCCCCGAGTCACCCCTCCACTTT. This gives the protein CASSFPESPLHF.

This chain uses TRBV6-1 with TRBJ2-5, with 10 bases aligning to TRBD2. CDR3 length equals 15 residues. CDR1 and CDR2 from the germline V gene are MNHNS and SASEGT. After removal of 3 bases from V and 6 bases from J, the junction contained 7 bases not matched to a gene. This CDR3 reads CASSEIAGGGKTQYF. In DNA form, the CDR3 reads TGTGCCAGCAGTGAGATAGCGGGAGGAGGAAAGACCCAGTACTTC.

This clone showed up just once. The chain is built from TRBV13 and TRBJ2-7, with D perhaps TRBD2 (6 bases). V lost 1 base, J lost 3 bases, and 13 bases lay in between. The CDR3 totals 15 residues. Per germline, CDR1 PRHDT and CDR2 FYEKMQ (reference sequence). CDR3 nucleotide sequence: TGTGCCAGCAGCTTAGTGGGCGGGGTAAACTACGAGCAGTACTTC. It yields the protein CASSLVGGVNYEQYF.

This clone was observed a few times. The chain recombines TRBV23-1 with TRBJ2-7; D is perhaps TRBD1 (6 bases). TRBV23-1 counts as an open reading frame of uncertain function. This CDR3 spans 19 amino acids. Trimming took 10 bases from V and 3 from J, leaving 34 bases between them. CDR3 in amino acids: CAIQLTAPGTRPPNYEQYV. CDR3 DNA: TGCGCCATTCAATTGACGGCCCCCGGGACACGGCCCCCGAACTACGAGCAGTACGTC.

This clone showed up just once. Additional DNA sequences in this sample encode the identical CDR3. The CDR3 is CASSLVGLQETQYF. The CDR3 DNA sequence: TGCGCCAGCAGCTTGGTGGGGCTGCAAGAGACCCAGTACTTC. The chain links TRBV5-1 to TRBJ2-5, with a tentative D call TRBD1 (5 bases). The germline V and J ends were trimmed by 0 bases and 2 bases, with 8 bases remaining between them. Germline CDR1 SGHRS, CDR2 YFSETQ. This CDR3 has 14 amino acids.

This clone was observed a single time. The chain recombines TRBV9 with TRBJ1-5; no clear D. Trimming removed 2 bases from V and 5 bases from J, with 8 bases in between. The CDR3 runs 13 residues. Germline V gene data show CDR1 as SGDLS and CDR2 as YYNGEE. The CDR3 region has the DNA TGTGCCAGCAGCGTTGTTCCAGATCAGCCCCAGCATTTT. Residues: CASSVVPDQPQHF.

The chain employs TRBV7-9 and TRBJ1-4; TRBD1 might be the D (5 bases). This CDR3 is 16 amino acids long. Deletions cut 1 base from V and 5 bases from J, with 14 bases between. The germline V gene encodes CDR1 SEHNR and CDR2 FQNEAQ (reference sequence). This CDR3 is CASSLVGAASNEKLFF. DNA for the CDR3: TGTGCCAGCAGCTTAGTTGGGGCAGCCTCAAATGAAAAACTGTTTTTT.

The rearrangement links TRBV6-6 to TRBJ1-5; 12 nucleotides agree with TRBD1. This CDR3 is 15 amino acids long. After removal of 6 bases from V and 6 bases from J, the junction contained 6 bases not matched to a gene. Germline V gene lookup returns CDR1 MNHNY and CDR2 SVGAGI (reference sequence). This chain's CDR3 is CASSRDRGQGQPQHF. The CDR3 DNA reads as TGTGCCAGCAGCCGGGACAGGGGGCAGGGTCAGCCCCAGCATTTT.

The chain has TRBV29-1 and TRBJ2-2; a weak D match, TRBD2 (5 bases). The V end was cut by 7 bases, the J end by 4 bases, with 10 bases between. CDR1 SQVTM and CDR2 ANQGSEA come from the germline V gene. This CDR3 contains 12 residues. The CDR3 region is CSAPDFTGELFF. The CDR3 DNA reads as TGCAGCGCACCGGACTTCACCGGGGAGCTGTTTTTT.

V and J are TRBV9 and TRBJ1-1; D might be TRBD1 (5 bases). The CDR3 runs 16 residues. With 0 bases removed from V and 4 bases from J, the gap between germline ends came to 16 bases. The germline V gene has CDR1 SGDLS and CDR2 YYNGEE. CDR3 sequence: CASSVVARFRVTEAFF. DNA of the CDR3: TGTGCCAGCAGCGTAGTGGCAAGGTTCAGGGTCACTGAAGCTTTCTTT.

The chain joins TRBV29-1 to TRBJ1-3; 8 nucleotides align to TRBD1. The V segment lost 3 bases and the J segment 2 bases; nucleotides outside the gene matches: 3. The CDR3 runs to 14 residues. Per germline, CDR1 SQVTM and CDR2 ANQGSEA. The CDR3 nucleotides are TGCAGCGTTGAGAGGACAGGGCCTGGAAACACCATATATTTT. Residues: CSVERTGPGNTIYF. The variable domain in full, completed from reference TRBV29-1 and TRBJ1-3, reads SAVISQKPSRDICQRGTSLTIQCQVDSQVTMMFWYRQQPGQSLTLIATANQGSEATYESGFVIDKFPISRPNLTFSTLTVSNMSPEDSSIYLCSVERTGPGNTIYFGEGSWLTVV.

The V gene is TRBV9, the J gene TRBJ1-3, with TRBD1 matching over 8 bases. CDR3 length: 15 residues. Per the germline V gene, CDR1 is SGDLS and CDR2 is YYNGEE. V shed 3 bases and J 4 bases; nucleotides not matched to a gene: 6. Written as DNA, the CDR3 is TGTGCCAGCAGCGCCTCCGGGACAGGAGGAAACACCATATATTTT. As protein: CASSASGTGGNTIYF.

The V call is TRBV27, the J call TRBJ1-1; maybe TRBD1 (6 bases). The length of the CDR3 is 13 residues. Germline values: CDR1 MNHEY, CDR2 SMNVEV (reference sequence). Trimming pared 4 bases from V and 1 base from J, leaving 7 bases between. The CDR3 spells CASSYRENTEAFF. Written as DNA, the CDR3 is TGTGCCAGCAGTTACAGGGAGAACACTGAAGCTTTCTTT.

The CDR3 nucleotides are TGTGCCAGTAGTGACCTCCCACTAGCGGTCAGCACAGATACGCAGTATTTT. It yields the protein CASSDLPLAVSTDTQYF. V gene TRBV19 combines with J gene TRBJ2-3; 8 positions match TRBD2. The junction had 10 bases not matched to a gene; V was cut back by 5 bases and J by 0 bases. This CDR3 has 17 amino acids. Germline V gives CDR1 LNHDA, CDR2 SQIVND (reference sequence).